The 30 T cell receptor beta chains below come from one sample, sequenced in a study of blood T cell repertoires in COVID-19. TCRdb keeps only in-frame clones here, not all; method: immunoSEQ multiplex PCR. In the table there are about 180,000 clones, 70% to 90% of which are singletons. The sequencing input was peripheral blood. These receptors all stem from a woman aged 25 to 45 with acute or convalescent COVID-19.

This chain joins TRBV9 and TRBJ1-5; 7 nucleotides agree with TRBD1. This CDR3 region has 15 residues. CDR1 SGDLS and CDR2 YYNGEE come from the germline V gene. V shed 4 bases and J 5 bases; nucleotides not matched to a gene: 9. CDR3 in amino acids: CASSFRDSQYQPQHF. CDR3 DNA sequence: TGTGCCAGCAGCTTCCGGGACAGTCAATATCAGCCCCAGCATTTT.

The chain uses TRBV29-1 and TRBJ1-2; D might be TRBD1 (6 bases). The CDR3 loop spans 11 amino acids. CDR1 SQVTM and CDR2 ANQGSEA come from the germline V gene. The CDR3: CSGGADYGYTF. The CDR3 DNA reads as TGCAGTGGGGGGGCGGACTATGGCTACACCTTC.

This chain uses TRBV14 with TRBJ1-1; D gene unclear. This CDR3 spans 11 amino acids. Germline CDR1 and CDR2: SGHDN and FVKESK. V was cut by 8 bases and J by 9 bases, with 13 bases left in between. Here the CDR3 DNA reads TGTGCCAGCGGTACGGGTTTCAAAGCTTTCTTT. Translated: CASGTGFKAFF.

The chain is built from TRBV5-6 and TRBJ1-4; possible D gene TRBD1, 6 bases. Germline V gene lookup returns CDR1 SGHDT and CDR2 YYEEEE. V was shortened by 4 bases and J by 8 bases, with 12 bases between the two germline ends. This CDR3 is built from 13 residues. Here the CDR3 DNA reads TGTGCCAGCAGCCTCTGGACAGAAGAAAAACTGTTTTTT. Residues: CASSLWTEEKLFF.

This clone appeared a single time. Its ends do not fully match the called genes, so a read error is possible. The chain uses TRBV5-1 and TRBJ1-1, with a possible D match to TRBD1 (5 bases). The CDR3 is made up of 14 amino acids. In germline, CDR1 is SGHRS, CDR2 YFSETQ. The CDR3 nucleotides are TGCGCCCGCAGCCGGGACCGGGGGGGCACTGAAGCTTTCTTT. It encodes CARSRDRGGTEAFF.

This chain connects TRBV5-1 to TRBJ2-5, with no clear D. The CDR3 loop spans 13 amino acids. The ends were cut back, 4 bases at V and 2 bases at J, with 9 bases in the middle. Germline V lookup: CDR1 SGHRS, CDR2 YFSETQ. CDR3 sequence reads: CASSRDWQETQYF. The CDR3 coding sequence is TGCGCCAGCAGCCGCGACTGGCAAGAGACCCAGTACTTC.

The CDR3 bases are TGTGCCAGCAGCGTTAATCCAGGGCGGACCCTCCACTTT. Translated: CASSVNPGRTLHF. The V and J genes are TRBV7-9 and TRBJ1-6; a possible D gene is TRBD1 (5 bases). The ends were cut back, 5 bases at V and 14 bases at J, with 16 bases in the middle. The CDR3 has 13 amino acids. From germline, CDR1 is SEHNR and CDR2 FQNEAQ (reference sequence).

The V call is TRBV4-2, the J call TRBJ2-1; no clear D gene. Trimming cost V 4 bases and J 7 bases, with 17 bases left between them. CDR1 and CDR2 from the germline V gene are LGHNA and YNFKEQ. The CDR3 consists of 15 residues. The CDR3 DNA sequence: TGTGCCAGCAGCCGCTCTCTGCTGGAGAGGAATGAGCAGTTCTTC. Translated, it gives CASSRSLLERNEQFF.

This clone came up once. The chain combines TRBV14 with TRBJ2-3; no clear D gene. Trimming removed 4 bases from V and 3 bases from J, with 5 bases in between. The CDR3 length is 12 residues. Germline V CDR1 and CDR2: SGHDN, FVKESK. Here the CDR3 DNA reads TGTGCCAGCAGCCCCTCGACAGATACGCAGTATTTT. Protein product: CASSPSTDTQYF.

As concerns this clone: Distinct nucleotide sequences in the sample also encode this CDR3. The chain recombines TRBV11-2 with TRBJ2-1; D call uncertain. The CDR3 spans 13 residues. Germline CDR1 reads SGHAT; CDR2 reads FQNNGV. V lost 1 base and J 4 bases, leaving 5 bases between the germline ends. The CDR3 reads CASSLGQYNEQFF. DNA of the CDR3: TGTGCCAGCAGCTTAGGGCAGTACAATGAGCAGTTCTTC.

The CDR3 loop reads CASGQGGRNEQFF. CDR3 sequence (DNA): TGTGCCAGTGGACAGGGGGGTCGGAATGAGCAGTTCTTC. The V gene is TRBV19, the J gene TRBJ2-1, with TRBD1 matching 10 bases. This CDR3 is 13 amino acids long. The V gene end was trimmed by 8 bases and the J gene end by 7 bases; junction bases not matched to a gene: 5. Germline V gives CDR1 LNHDA, CDR2 SQIVND (reference sequence).

This clone was picked up one time. The chain has TRBV3-1 (or the pseudogene TRBV3-2) and TRBJ2-3, with 14 nucleotides matching TRBD2. The CDR3 extends over 16 amino acids. The germline V gene has CDR1 LGHDT and CDR2 YNNKEL (reference sequence). Trimming cost V 5 bases and J 6 bases; bases outside gene matches: 7. The DNA of the CDR3 is TGTGCCAGCAGCTCGACTAGCGGGAGGGCCTTTGATACGCAGTATTTT. Translated: CASSSTSGRAFDTQYF.

The V and J genes are TRBV19 and TRBJ1-2; 8 bases are a match to TRBD1. V was pared by 3 bases and J by 3 bases, with 0 bases of the junction left unmatched. The V gene's germline CDR1 is LNHDA and CDR2 SQIVND (reference sequence). The CDR3 runs 13 residues. CDR3 DNA: TGTGCCAGTAGTATGACAGGGGACTATGGCTACACCTTC. This encodes CASSMTGDYGYTF.

This chain joins TRBV11-3 and TRBJ1-1; D might be TRBD1 (6 bases). CDR3 size: 14 residues. Germline values: CDR1 SGHNT, CDR2 YENEEA. V lost 4 bases, J lost 5 bases, and 14 bases lay in between. The CDR3 is CASSSDSSRTEAFF. CDR3 sequence (DNA): TGTGCCAGCAGCTCGGACAGCTCGAGAACTGAAGCTTTCTTT.

J is TRBJ2-3 and V is TRBV11-2; 9 nucleotides agree with TRBD2. The ends lost 7 bases at V and 5 bases at J; junction bases unmatched: 19. Germline CDR1 SGHAT, CDR2 FQNNGV. This CDR3 is built from 18 residues. The CDR3 loop reads CASKPTAGGPNGGDTQYF. The CDR3 DNA reads TGTGCCAGCAAACCGACGGCGGGAGGGCCGAATGGTGGAGATACGCAGTATTTT.

The CDR3 sequence is CSARPYEQYF. Written as DNA, the CDR3 is TGCAGTGCGCGTCCCTACGAGCAGTACTTC. The chain carries TRBV20-1 and TRBJ2-7, with unresolved D. The CDR3 has 10 amino acids. V lost 6 bases, J lost 2 bases, and 5 bases lay in between. Germline values: CDR1 DFQATT, CDR2 SNEGSKA (reference sequence).

The gene calls are TRBV7-9 and TRBJ2-1, with no clear D. Per germline, CDR1 SEHNR and CDR2 FQNEAQ (reference sequence). The V end was cut by 2 bases, the J end by 5 bases, with 7 bases between. CDR3 length: 13 residues. The CDR3: CASSLPANNEQFF. CDR3 DNA: TGTGCCAGCAGCTTACCAGCGAACAATGAGCAGTTCTTC.

The chain links TRBV5-1 to TRBJ1-2, with 7 bases that match TRBD1. CDR1 and CDR2 (germline): SGHRS, YFSETQ. The length of the CDR3 is 15 residues. J lost 7 bases, V lost 4 bases, and 13 bases had no gene match. Here the CDR3 DNA reads TGCGCCAGCAGCCTACCCGCCGCTTCAGGGGGTGGCTACACCTTC. This gives the protein CASSLPAASGGGYTF.

This clone has only one observation. The V gene is TRBV30, the J gene TRBJ1-1; perhaps TRBD1 as D (6 bases). The CDR3 runs 14 residues. Germline V gene data show CDR1 as GTSNPN and CDR2 as SVGIG (reference sequence). V was cut by 2 bases and J by 8 bases, with 18 bases left in between. CDR3 sequence reads: CAWSTTMGAPEAFF. In nucleotides, the CDR3 is TGTGCCTGGAGTACTACTATGGGGGCCCCCGAAGCTTTCTTT.

The V gene is TRBV30, the J gene TRBJ1-1; D call uncertain. Germline V gene sequence: CDR1 GTSNPN, CDR2 SVGIG (reference sequence). The CDR3 has 12 residues. V lost 3 bases, J lost 4 bases, and 9 bases lay in between. This chain's CDR3 is CAWSVTGTEAFF. CDR3 DNA: TGTGCCTGGAGCGTGACGGGCACTGAAGCTTTCTTT.

The genes are TRBV5-5 and TRBJ1-2; 7 positions match TRBD1. Losses at the gene ends were 1 base for V and 8 bases for J; bases not matched to a gene: 5. The CDR3 is 13 amino acids. Germline V CDR1 and CDR2: SGHKS, YYEKEE (reference sequence). CDR3 DNA sequence: TGTGCCAGCAGCTTGAGAGGGGGCGCGGGCTACACCTTC. Translated, it gives CASSLRGGAGYTF.

The V call is TRBV7-8, the J call TRBJ1-1, with 7 bases identical to TRBD1. Unmatched junction bases numbered 4, after V lost 4 bases and J lost 5 bases. Looked up from germline, CDR1 is SGHVS and CDR2 is FQNEAQ. The CDR3 consists of 13 residues. The CDR3: CASSSQGRTEAFF. The CDR3 DNA reads TGTGCCAGCAGCTCACAGGGGAGGACTGAAGCTTTCTTT.

The gene calls are TRBV5-1 and TRBJ2-2; D unclear. In germline, CDR1 is SGHRS, CDR2 YFSETQ. This CDR3 contains 14 residues. V was trimmed by 7 bases and J by 0 bases, leaving 10 bases between them. CDR3 DNA: TGCGCCAGCTGTGAACAATCGAACACCGGGGAGCTGTTTTTT. It translates to CASCEQSNTGELFF. Combining the CDR3 with reference TRBV5-1 and TRBJ2-2 gives the whole variable domain KAGVTQTPRYLIKTRGQQVTLSCSPISGHRSVSWYQQTPGQGLQFLFEYFSETQRNKGNFPGRFSGRQFSNSRSEMNVSTLELGDSALYLCASCEQSNTGELFFGEGSRLTVL.

V and J are TRBV4-1 and TRBJ2-3, with a weak D call TRBD2 (6 bases). V lost 1 base and J lost 4, with 15 bases in between. The CDR3 spans 16 residues. The germline V gene has CDR1 MGHRA and CDR2 YSYEKL. The CDR3, as DNA: TGCGCCAGCAGCCAAGCCTTTAGTGGGAGGTCAGATACGCAGTATTTT. Protein: CASSQAFSGRSDTQYF.

This chain uses TRBV2 with TRBJ2-4; a possible D gene is TRBD2 (5 bases). Germline V gene sequence: CDR1 SNHLY, CDR2 FYNNEI. The CDR3 loop spans 15 amino acids. V was pared by 11 bases and J by 0 bases, with 17 bases between. The CDR3 here is CASEGKKLAKNIQYF. Here the CDR3 DNA reads TGTGCCTCAGAGGGCAAAAAGTTAGCCAAAAACATTCAGTACTTC.

The chain uses TRBV5-1 and TRBJ2-2; 7 nucleotides agree with TRBD2. J lost 3 bases, V lost 1 base, and 6 bases had no gene match. Per germline, CDR1 SGHRS and CDR2 YFSETQ. CDR3 length equals 16 residues. The CDR3 is CASSLLGGSDTGELFF. As DNA, the CDR3 is TGCGCCAGCAGCTTGCTCGGCGGGAGTGACACCGGGGAGCTGTTTTTT.

The chain couples TRBV6-5 to TRBJ1-5; no clear D. This CDR3 is built from 15 residues. Germline V gene sequence: CDR1 MNHEY, CDR2 SVGAGI. V lost 0 bases and J 3 bases, leaving 9 bases between the germline ends. The DNA for the CDR3 is TGTGCCAGCAGTTACTCGGCAGTCAACAATCAGCCCCAGCATTTT. This gives the protein CASSYSAVNNQPQHF.

The chain combines TRBV7-8 with TRBJ2-7; TRBD1 is a possible D gene (5 bases). Germline lookup yields CDR1 SGHVS and CDR2 FQNEAQ. V was clipped by 4 bases and J by 4 bases, with 11 bases between them. The CDR3 is 13 residues long. This chain's CDR3 is CASSSSRGYEQYF. Here the CDR3 DNA reads TGTGCCAGCAGCTCGTCAAGGGGTTACGAGCAGTACTTC.

The V and J genes are TRBV28 and TRBJ1-4; possibly TRBD1 for D (5 bases). Germline values: CDR1 MDHEN, CDR2 SYDVKM. The CDR3 is 17 residues long. V lost 9 bases, J lost 3 bases, and 23 bases lay in between. CDR3 protein: CASKRGGNSGANEKLFF. CDR3 coding DNA: TGTGCCAGTAAGCGGGGCGGGAACTCCGGGGCTAATGAAAAACTGTTTTTT.

The chain has TRBV29-1 and TRBJ1-4; D is undetermined. Trimming cost V 3 bases and J 7 bases, with 15 bases left between them. CDR1 and CDR2 (germline): SQVTM, ANQGSEA. The CDR3 runs 14 residues. The CDR3: CSVDRMGSGEKLFF. As DNA, the CDR3 is TGCAGCGTTGACAGGATGGGGAGTGGTGAAAAACTGTTTTTT.